Sequencing of this T cell receptor (beta chain) was carried out in a study of response to subunit inactivated influenza vaccine (dated by TCRdb to about 2018). Regarding the study in general: The study used deep quantitative T cell receptor repertoire profiling to track responses to a trivalent subunit inactivated influenza vaccine. Overall study results and their limits: It was suggested by the authors that each seasonal influenza vaccination may recruit only a limited number of new T cells.

This clonotype was counted ten times or more. Its antigen specificity is not known. No qualities accompany the bases; no much larger clone lies one base away. Library preparation used RT-PCR. For sequencing, an Illumina HiSeq 2500 was employed. TCRdb trimmed the raw reads at Q25, called clones with MiXCR and kept productive beta chains. CDR3 protein duplicates are merged, each entry listing the most common genes and DNA. Within this sample are more than 200,000 distinct CDR3 sequences, with 12% of them counted one time only. Clones ranked in the top ten supply under 10% of the sample. Taken from cysteine to phenylalanine, the CDR3 has 14 residues. CDR3 DNA is the only sequence kept; it has 42 bases, read in frame from the first base. Ends trimmed: V by 4 bases, J by 8 bases; bases unmatched to a gene: 6. From the germline V gene, CDR1 is SGHDT and CDR2 is YYEEEE.

This receptor chain uses TRBV5-6 and TRBJ2-3, with 11 junctional bases fitting TRBD1. This TCR came from a man over 45 who received an inactivated influenza vaccine. Donor details come from another sample of the same person, matched by shared clones. Here the sequenced sample was non-naive T cells sorted from PBMCs, taken roughly 2 weeks before vaccination. The intended sense of this specimen's cell subset or site label: memory T cell fraction. The sequence in DNA is TGTGCCAGCAGCCCCGGACAGGGGGCAAGTACGCAGTATTTT. Its coded protein is CASSPGQGASTQYF.